This entry features one T cell receptor beta chain sequence. No antigen is known for it. The data derive from a study of cytomegalovirus exposure and HLA in healthy donors. Study-level background: Falling in the Caucasian-associated ancestry cluster were about 80% of approximately 410 genotyped donors.

Trimming stripped 3 bases from V and 2 bases from J, with 10 bases between. CDR1 and CDR2 from the germline V gene are SNHLY and FYNNEI. There are 14 residues in the CDR3. Findings and caveats of the study: Later findings reportedly placed an Asian-associated ancestry cluster below the approximately 630-donor mean for N-insertions. Later on, analysis showed that most CMV-associated TCR beta chains appeared to be HLA-restricted. Some V segments could not be told apart, so they were left out, TRBV6-2 and TRBV6-3 among them.

PCR amplification relied on 60 Vbeta primers (plus 13 Jbeta primers). The repertoire was sequenced with immunoSEQ multiplex PCR; TCRdb's copy has only in-frame clones and lacks some. The data contain 99,000 or so clones, approximately 80% of them singletons. This clonotype originated in a male donor in good health and CMV-seronegative. The rearrangement links TRBV2 to TRBJ1-2, with D possibly matching TRBD1 (6 bases). Input material: PBMCs. This CDR3 reads CASSEDRYNYGYTF. DNA for the CDR3: TGTGCCAGCAGTGAGGACAGATACAACTATGGCTACACCTTC.